These 14 T cell receptor beta chains share one sample of origin, sequenced in a study of post-analysis software for immune sequencing data. Prepared TCR beta cDNA libraries contained unique molecular identifiers. TCRdb recomputed calls from the PCR reads with MiXCR, one row per CDR3 protein. This table holds some 700,000 distinct CDR3 sequences, 59% found once. Their antigens remain unidentified. Whole-study findings and limits: Patients used five TRBV segments, including TRBV5-6, TRBV5-1 and TRBV20-1, more often than controls.

The sequenced sample was blood. The receptor source for this set is a girl aged 2 to 9 with multiple sclerosis.

This clonotype was counted only a few times. This sequence joins TRBV28 and TRBJ2-7; D perhaps matches TRBD1 (5 bases). CDR3 length: 20 amino acids. The ends were cut back, 1 base at V and 2 bases at J, with 27 bases in the middle. CDR1 MDHEN and CDR2 SYDVKM come from the germline V gene. CDR3 protein: CASSLSPLLLGILGAYEQYF. The DNA of the CDR3 is TGTGCCAGCAGTTTATCCCCCTTGCTGTTGGGAATCTTAGGGGCCTACGAGCAGTACTTC.

V is TRBV6-1 and J is TRBJ1-1; a possible D gene is TRBD1 (6 bases). Trimming shortened V by 11 bases and J by 6 bases, and 16 bases separated the two germline ends. Germline CDR1 is MNHNS and CDR2 is SASEGT. The CDR3 sequence is 12 residues long. CDR3 region: CADGTSGPEAFF. For the CDR3, the DNA is TGTGCCGACGGGACATCGGGACCTGAAGCTTTCTTT.

The genes are TRBV7-2 and TRBJ2-3; the D call may be TRBD1 or TRBD2 (6 bases each). Germline CDR1 reads SGHTA; CDR2 reads FQGNSA. Trimming took 1 base from V and 4 from J, leaving 9 bases between them. The CDR3 sequence is 14 residues long. The chain's CDR3 is CASSLEGGPDTQYF. The CDR3 coding sequence is TGTGCCAGCAGCTTAGAGGGGGGCCCAGATACGCAGTATTTT.

This clonotype was seen only a few times. V usage is TRBV6-2 or TRBV6-3 and J usage is TRBJ2-1; 7 bases line up with TRBD1. The germline CDR1 and CDR2 sequences are MNHEY and SVGEGT. With V trimmed by 2 bases and J by 0 bases, 4 bases remained unmatched. This CDR3 comprises 16 residues. CDR3: CASSYVAGGSYNEQFF. CDR3 coding DNA: TGTGCCAGCAGTTACGTCGCAGGGGGCTCCTACAATGAGCAGTTCTTC.

The chain has TRBV3-1 and TRBJ1-4, with 7 bases aligning to TRBD1. The CDR3 spans 15 residues. Germline loops: CDR1 LGHDT, CDR2 YNNKEL (reference sequence). Unmatched junction bases numbered 6, after V lost 0 bases and J lost 8 bases. The CDR3 loop is CASSQDLTGSEKLFF. CDR3 DNA sequence: TGTGCCAGCAGCCAAGATTTGACAGGGTCAGAAAAACTGTTTTTT. The full variable domain, in which reference TRBV3-1 and TRBJ1-4 provide the parts outside the CDR3, is DTAVSQTPKYLVTQMGNDKSIKCEQNLGHDTMYWYKQDSKKFLKIMFSYNNKELIINETVPNRFSPKSPDKAHLNLHINSLELGDSAVYFCASSQDLTGSEKLFFGSGTQLSVL.

This clonotype was seen a few times. The rearrangement joins TRBV12-3 or TRBV12-4 to TRBJ2-3, with TRBD1 as a possible D gene (6 bases). The CDR3 spans 13 residues. The ends were cut back, 6 bases at V and 5 bases at J, with 12 bases in the middle. CDR3 sequence reads: CASSRLGGDTQYF. CDR3 in DNA: TGTGCCAGCAGCCGCTTAGGGGGAGATACGCAGTATTTT.

This clonotype was seen a handful of times. The chain recombines TRBV10-3 with TRBJ2-1; 10 bases align to TRBD2. The V and J ends lost 5 bases and 6 bases, in that order; junction bases with no gene match: 28. Germline CDR1 ENHRY, CDR2 SYGVKD. The CDR3 spans 22 residues. CDR3 DNA: TGTGCCATCAGTCTCGCTTTTTACCCGGCGGCTAGCGGGGGAGCGGGTAGCAATGAGCAGTTCTTC. Protein product: CAISLAFYPAASGGAGSNEQFF.

In DNA, the CDR3 is TGTGCCAGCAGCCCCCCCTTCCGGGTAGCGGGGGAACAAGAGACCCAGTACTTC. Translated, it gives CASSPPFRVAGEQETQYF. V gene TRBV7-9 combines with J gene TRBJ2-5; TRBD2 matches at 9 bases. From germline, CDR1 is SEHNR and CDR2 FQNEAQ (reference sequence). The ends lost 5 bases at V and 2 bases at J; junction bases unmatched: 15. This CDR3 is built from 18 residues.

The chain employs TRBV11-2 and TRBJ2-4, with D possibly TRBD1 on 6 matching bases. The DNA end lines up better with TRBJ2-7; the J call may be wrong. The CDR3 consists of 15 residues. Germline-derived CDR1 and CDR2 are SGHAT and FQNNGV. The CDR3 loop is CASSPPGQGWYEQYF. DNA for the CDR3: TGTGCCAGCAGTCCCCCGGGGCAGGGGTGGTACGAGCAGTACTTC.

The J gene is TRBJ2-3, the V gene TRBV5-1, with 10 nucleotides matching TRBD2. The junction had 7 bases not matched to a gene; V was cut back by 2 bases and J by 1 base. From germline, CDR1 is SGHRS and CDR2 YFSETQ. This CDR3 has 17 amino acids. CDR3 nucleotides: TGCGCCAGCAGCTTAAGGCGACTAGCGGGCCGCACAGATACGCAGTATTTT. Protein sequence: CASSLRRLAGRTDTQYF. Full variable domain (missing parts from reference TRBV5-1 and TRBJ2-3): KAGVTQTPRYLIKTRGQQVTLSCSPISGHRSVSWYQQTPGQGLQFLFEYFSETQRNKGNFPGRFSGRQFSNSRSEMNVSTLELGDSALYLCASSLRRLAGRTDTQYFGPGTRLTVL.

This clonotype has a handful of counts. The junction and the germline gene differ at one end; a read error may be behind it. The gene calls are TRBV11-3 and TRBJ2-3, with D unclear. This CDR3 has 10 residues. Germline CDR1 reads SGHNT; CDR2 reads YENEEA. The CDR3 reads CASGLGTQYF. CDR3 sequence (DNA): TGTGCCAGCGGCTTAGGTACGCAGTATTTT.

The CDR3 DNA follows: TGTGCCAGCAGCTTAGGGGACCGCTACACTGAAGCTTTCTTT. Its protein is CASSLGDRYTEAFF. The rearrangement uses TRBV7-9 and TRBJ1-1; D possibly corresponds to TRBD1 (5 bases). This CDR3 is 14 amino acids long. Germline-derived CDR1 and CDR2 are SEHNR and FQNEAQ (reference sequence). Trimming cost V 1 base and J 3 bases, with 9 bases left between them.

The DNA for the CDR3 is TGTGCCTGGACCAGCGGGACGGTGTCCTACAATGAGCAGTTCTTC. Translation: CAWTSGTVSYNEQFF. This rearrangement joins TRBV30 to TRBJ2-1, with 7 bases that match TRBD2. The CDR3 consists of 15 residues. The V gene's germline CDR1 is GTSNPN and CDR2 SVGIG (reference sequence). V lost 4 bases to trimming and J lost 1 base; unmatched junction nucleotides: 7.

This clonotype was observed a few times. This sequence joins TRBV11-1 and TRBJ2-7, with 7 bases fitting TRBD1. From germline, CDR1 is SGHAT and CDR2 FQDESV (reference sequence). This CDR3 spans 15 amino acids. The V and J ends lost 2 bases and 3 bases, in that order; junction bases with no gene match: 7. The CDR3: CASSLWTGGLYEQYF. The CDR3 bases are TGTGCCAGCAGCTTATGGACAGGTGGGCTCTACGAGCAGTACTTC.